The T cell receptor (beta chain) under discussion was sequenced for a study of T-cell reconstitution after alpha-beta-depleted transplantation in children. Study-wide points: Several patients had high TCRbeta diversity at day 60; it came from surviving recipient T cells and thymic progenitors. Expanded graft clones numbering several hundred reportedly gave rise to alpha-beta T cells about two months after transplant. Newly made T cells mostly supplied T-cell counts and diversity one year after transplant.

This clonotype was detected many times. What it binds is not known. The V gene's germline CDR1 is DFQATT and CDR2 SNEGSKA (reference sequence). Trimming took 5 bases from V and 4 from J; bases not matched to a gene: 15. This CDR3 comprises 17 residues. Preparing the TCRbeta library involved the use of unique molecular identifiers. Via MiXCR, TCRdb re-called the PCR reads, giving one row per CDR3 protein. The repertoire holds about 280,000 distinct CDR3 sequences, with around a tenth as singletons. This chain uses TRBV20-1 with TRBJ2-2; 8 bases map to TRBD1. The TCR originated in a male patient between 2 and 10 years old who had a stem cell transplant for chronic granulomatous disease, so the T cells may come from the graft donor. The sequences come from peripheral blood, collected 180 days after TCRalphabeta/CD19-depleted stem cell transplant. The CDR3 bases are TGCAGTGCTGCGCCGGTTTTTGACAGGGGAGCCACCGGGGAGCTGTTTTTT. Translation: CSAAPVFDRGATGELFF.